These 20 T cell receptor beta chains share one sample of origin, sequenced in a study of regulatory T cells in long-lasting Graves disease. Building of the TCR beta libraries involved iRepertoire HTBI primers and Arm-PCR of CDR3 regions. TCRdb reanalysed the multiplex PCR reads using MiXCR and keeps one entry per CDR3 protein. The sample comprises under 350,000 distinct CDR3 sequences, 20% to 25% of which are singletons, and more than 50% rests with the top ten. Time point noted: persistent/refractory GD, antithyroid drugs over 5 years with positive TRAb. RNA isolated from PBMCs was used to make the TCR library. The input for sequencing was peripheral blood mononuclear cells (PBMCs), taken when the disease was refractory, from a patient treated with antithyroid drugs. All receptors derive from a female donor with Graves disease.

V and J are TRBV6-1 and TRBJ2-2; TRBD2 aligns across 14 bases. The CDR3 is 15 amino acids. Germline CDR1 reads MNHNS; CDR2 reads SASEGT. J lost 5 bases, V lost 5 bases, and 1 base had no gene match. CDR3 amino acids: CASSRTSGRTGELFF. In DNA form, the CDR3 reads TGTGCCAGCAGTCGGACTAGCGGGAGGACCGGGGAGCTGTTTTTT.

The V call is TRBV10-3, the J call TRBJ2-1; 10 bases line up with TRBD1. V was clipped by 2 bases and J by 16 bases; unmatched bases: 2. The CDR3 contains 11 residues. Germline V gene data show CDR1 as ENHRY and CDR2 as SYGVKD. CDR3 residues: CAISEGQGVFF. The CDR3 region has the DNA TGTGCCATCAGTGAGGGACAGGGGGTATTCTTC.

This clonotype has only a few counts. V usage is TRBV15 and J usage is TRBJ2-1; possibly TRBD2 for D (6 bases). Between the trimmed V and J ends, which lost 3 bases and 0 bases, there was a span of 15 bases. In germline, CDR1 is LNHNV, CDR2 YYDKDF (reference sequence). The length of the CDR3 is 17 residues. In DNA form, the CDR3 reads TGTGCCACCAGCAGGGAAATAGCGGAACACTCCTACAATGAGCAGTTCTTC. The encoded protein is CATSREIAEHSYNEQFF.

In this sample, this clonotype turned up many times. The genes are TRBV29-1 and TRBJ1-1; TRBD1 is a possible D gene (5 bases). Per germline, CDR1 SQVTM and CDR2 ANQGSEA. Between the trimmed V and J ends, which lost 5 bases and 4 bases, there was a span of 14 bases. CDR3 size: 13 residues. The CDR3 loop reads CSVKRGGITEAFF. CDR3 DNA: TGCAGCGTTAAAAGGGGAGGGATCACTGAAGCTTTCTTT.

This clonotype was seen many times. The chain joins TRBV6-2 or TRBV6-3 to TRBJ2-5; TRBD2 aligns across 13 bases. The germline CDR1 and CDR2 sequences are MNHEY and SVGEGT. J was trimmed by 5 bases and V by 3 bases; bases with no gene match: 6. The CDR3 runs 16 residues. CDR3 bases: TGTGCCAGCAGTTATACTAGCGGGAGGGCTCGGGAGACCCAGTACTTC. It encodes CASSYTSGRARETQYF.

This clonotype was counted only a few times. The chain uses TRBV30 and TRBJ1-1; D is unresolved. V lost 4 bases, J lost 1 base, and 7 bases lay in between. This CDR3 has 12 residues. Germline lookup yields CDR1 GTSNPN and CDR2 SVGIG (reference sequence). The CDR3 nucleotides read TGTGCCTGGAATTATTGGAACACTGAAGCTTTCTTT. Translation gives CAWNYWNTEAFF.

For this clonotype: No conserved phenylalanine or tryptophan is present at the end of the CDR3, so a read error is the likely explanation. This chain links TRBV18 with TRBJ1-2; tentatively, D is TRBD1 (6 bases). Germline CDR1 reads KGHSH; CDR2 reads LQKENI. Trimming cost V 3 bases and J 6 bases, with 17 bases left between them. The CDR3 sequence is 15 residues long. CDR3 DNA: TGTGCCAGCTCACCCGCCCTACAGGGTGGTAATGGCTACACCCTC. Protein sequence: CASSPALQGGNGYTL.

This clonotype was seen at least ten times. The chain recombines TRBV20-1 with TRBJ1-2, with 10 bases lining up with TRBD1. The CDR3 contains 13 residues. J was trimmed by 3 bases and V by 5 bases; bases with no gene match: 3. Germline CDR1 is DFQATT and CDR2 is SNEGSKA (reference sequence). This CDR3 is CSAGQGEDYGYTF. DNA of the CDR3: TGCAGTGCTGGACAGGGGGAAGACTATGGCTACACCTTC.

This rearrangement joins TRBV6-1 to TRBJ2-7; D gene unclear. The CDR3 extends over 15 amino acids. The V end lost 6 bases, the J end lost 2 bases, and 17 bases lay between the germline ends. Germline V gene sequence: CDR1 MNHNS, CDR2 SASEGT. The CDR3 DNA reads as TGTGCCAGCAGCACCTCCGCTCTAGGGACCTACGAGCAGTACTTC. It codes for CASSTSALGTYEQYF.

This clonotype showed up just a few times. The chain links TRBV19 to TRBJ2-5, with no clear D. Trimming took off 2 bases at V and 5 bases at J, with 9 bases between the two ends. Germline V gene lookup returns CDR1 LNHDA and CDR2 SQIVND (reference sequence). The CDR3 is made up of 13 amino acids. The CDR3 loop is CASSIHGPETQYF. The CDR3 bases are TGTGCCAGTAGTATACACGGTCCTGAGACCCAGTACTTC.

The chain couples TRBV7-9 to TRBJ1-2; D remains unclear. The CDR3 contains 14 residues. Germline V gene lookup returns CDR1 SEHNR and CDR2 FQNEAQ (reference sequence). Trimming removed 5 bases at V and 4 bases at J, with 14 bases between. CDR3 bases: TGTGCCAGCAGCCCGACGGAGGATTCCTATGGCTACACCTTC. Translating gives CASSPTEDSYGYTF.

This clonotype was observed many times. The V and J genes are TRBV20-1 and TRBJ1-6; 7 positions agree with TRBD1. The germline gives CDR1 DFQATT, CDR2 SNEGSKA (reference sequence). CDR3 length: 15 amino acids. The ends lost 6 bases at V and 5 bases at J; junction bases unmatched: 10. The CDR3 region has the DNA TGCAGTGCAAATGGCGGGGACAGTCATAATTCACCCCTCCACTTT. It specifies CSANGGDSHNSPLHF.

The chain is built from TRBV6-1 and TRBJ2-7, with D maybe TRBD1 (6 bases). The CDR3 is 12 residues long. Germline V gene sequence: CDR1 MNHNS, CDR2 SASEGT. Trimming took off 6 bases at V and 1 base at J, with 7 bases between the two ends. CDR3 bases: TGTGCCAGCAGAAGGGGGTCCTACGAGCAGTACTTC. It encodes CASRRGSYEQYF.

This clonotype was recorded at least ten times. The chain is built from TRBV11-2 and TRBJ1-5; 8 nucleotides align to TRBD1. This CDR3 contains 16 residues. The V gene end was trimmed by 5 bases and the J gene end by 6 bases; junction bases not matched to a gene: 12. Germline V gives CDR1 SGHAT, CDR2 FQNNGV. The CDR3 loop reads CASSPGGRGLGQPQHF. CDR3 nucleotides: TGTGCCAGCAGCCCGGGGGGCAGGGGGCTTGGTCAGCCCCAGCATTTT. Complete variable domain (other parts from reference TRBV11-2 and TRBJ1-5): EAGVAQSPRYKIIEKRQSVAFWCNPISGHATLYWYQQILGQGPKLLIQFQNNGVVDDSQLPKDRFSAERLKGVDSTLKIQPAKLEDSAVYLCASSPGGRGLGQPQHFGDGTRLSIL.

This clonotype has more than one count but fewer than ten. The CDR3: CASSQDRAEAFF. The CDR3 DNA sequence: TGCGCCAGCAGCCAAGATCGAGCTGAAGCTTTCTTT. The chain has TRBV4-3 and TRBJ1-1; D is ambiguous. The CDR3 runs 12 residues. Trimming shortened V by 0 bases and J by 6 bases, and 5 bases separated the two germline ends. Per germline, CDR1 LGHNA and CDR2 YSLEER.

The chain carries TRBV28 and TRBJ2-7; the D gene is possibly TRBD1 (6 bases). Between the trimmed V and J ends, which lost 6 bases and 3 bases, there was a span of 15 bases. The CDR3 contains 14 residues. Germline CDR1 reads MDHEN; CDR2 reads SYDVKM. As DNA, the CDR3 is TGTGCCAGCAGGGGGACATTGGCCCTCTACGAGCAGTACTTC. This sequence encodes CASRGTLALYEQYF.

This clonotype appeared a single time. The junction departs from the called germline gene at one end, perhaps through a read error. The chain couples TRBV6-2 or TRBV6-3 to TRBJ2-2, with a tentative D call TRBD2 (6 bases). The CDR3 spans 12 residues. Germline CDR1 reads MNHEY; CDR2 reads SVGEGT. CDR3 sequence reads: CASLGYTGGLFF. DNA for the CDR3: TGTGCCAGCTTAGGGTACACCGGGGGGCTGTTTTTT.

This clonotype was seen at least ten times. V gene TRBV20-1 combines with J gene TRBJ2-4; no clear D. Germline V gene lookup returns CDR1 DFQATT and CDR2 SNEGSKA (reference sequence). There are 10 residues in the CDR3. In DNA, the CDR3 is TGCAGCCCCCCCTCGAACATTCAGTACTTC. It translates to CSPPSNIQYF.

With regard to this clonotype: A much larger clone differs by one base, so this may be a read error. V usage is TRBV20-1 and J usage is TRBJ2-7; 7 bases are a match to TRBD1. The V gene end was trimmed by 3 bases and the J gene end by 2 bases; junction bases not matched to a gene: 10. CDR3 size: 15 residues. From germline, CDR1 is DFQATT and CDR2 SNEGSKA (reference sequence). The CDR3 sequence: CSARDWTGSAYEQYF. CDR3 DNA sequence: TGCAGTGCTAGGGACTGGACAGGTTCCGCCTACGAGCAGTACTTC.

This sequence joins TRBV12-3 or TRBV12-4 and TRBJ2-2; 9 nucleotides align to TRBD2. V trimming: 2 bases; J trimming: 2 bases; junction bases outside the gene matches: 12. The CDR3 is 19 amino acids. The DNA for the CDR3 is TGTGCCAGCAGTTTATACGCTGGGGCGGGAGGGCCTAACACCGGGGAGCTGTTTTTT. It yields the protein CASSLYAGAGGPNTGELFF.